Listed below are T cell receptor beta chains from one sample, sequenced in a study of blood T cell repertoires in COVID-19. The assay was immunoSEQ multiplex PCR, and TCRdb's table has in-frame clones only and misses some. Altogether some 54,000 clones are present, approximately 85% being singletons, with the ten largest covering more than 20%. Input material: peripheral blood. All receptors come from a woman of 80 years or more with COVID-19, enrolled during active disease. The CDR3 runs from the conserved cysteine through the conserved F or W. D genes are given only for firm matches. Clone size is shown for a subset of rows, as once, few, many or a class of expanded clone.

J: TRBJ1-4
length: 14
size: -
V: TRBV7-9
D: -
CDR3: CASSFGGGNEKLFF
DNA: TGTGCCAGCAGCTTCGGGGGTGGGAATGAAAAACTGTTTTTT

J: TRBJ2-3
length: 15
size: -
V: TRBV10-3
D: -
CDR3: CAISESGTSTDTQYF
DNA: TGTGCCATCAGTGAGTCGGGCACTAGCACAGATACGCAGTATTTT

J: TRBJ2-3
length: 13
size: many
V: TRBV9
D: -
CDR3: CASSVGPGDTQYF
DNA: TGTGCCAGCAGCGTTGGGCCAGGGGATACGCAGTATTTT

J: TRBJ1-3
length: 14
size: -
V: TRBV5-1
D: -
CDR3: CASSLGDTTNTIYF
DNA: TGCGCCAGCAGCTTGGGGGACACCACAAACACCATATATTTT

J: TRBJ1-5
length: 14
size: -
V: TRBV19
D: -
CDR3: CASSNRRVSQPQHF
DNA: TGTGCCAGTAGTAATCGGAGGGTTAGTCAGCCCCAGCATTTT

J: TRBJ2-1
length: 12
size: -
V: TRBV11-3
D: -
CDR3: CASSNGDNEQFF
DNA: TGTGCCAGCAGCAACGGGGACAATGAGCAGTTCTTC

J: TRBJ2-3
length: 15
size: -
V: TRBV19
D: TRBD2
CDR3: CASSIPAGGPDTQYF
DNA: TGTGCCAGTAGTATACCGGCGGGAGGCCCCGATACGCAGTATTTT

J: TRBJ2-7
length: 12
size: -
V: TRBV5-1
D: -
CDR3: CASTGATYEQYF
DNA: TGCGCCAGCACTGGGGCCACCTACGAGCAGTACTTC

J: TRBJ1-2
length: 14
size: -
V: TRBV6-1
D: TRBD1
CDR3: CASSERGRVSGYTF
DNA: TGTGCCAGCAGTGAAAGGGGGCGCGTCTCTGGCTACACCTTC

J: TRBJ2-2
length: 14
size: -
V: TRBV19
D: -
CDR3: CASSVGRSTGELFF
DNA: TGTGCCAGTAGTGTGGGCCGGTCCACCGGGGAGCTGTTTTTT

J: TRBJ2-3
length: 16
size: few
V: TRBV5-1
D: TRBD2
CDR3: CASSSTLAGKADTQYF
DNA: TGCGCCAGCAGCTCCACTCTAGCGGGAAAGGCAGATACGCAGTATTTT

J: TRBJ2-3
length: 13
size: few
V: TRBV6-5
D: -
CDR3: CASSYRVTDTQYF
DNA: TGTGCCAGCAGTTACCGAGTTACAGATACGCAGTATTTT

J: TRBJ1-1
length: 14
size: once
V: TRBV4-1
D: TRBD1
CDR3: CASSPGQRKTEAFF
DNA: TGCGCCAGCAGCCCGGGACAGCGTAAGACTGAAGCTTTCTTT

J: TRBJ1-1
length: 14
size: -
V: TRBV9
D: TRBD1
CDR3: CASSQGAGNTEAFF
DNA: TGTGCCAGCAGCCAGGGGGCCGGGAACACTGAAGCTTTCTTT

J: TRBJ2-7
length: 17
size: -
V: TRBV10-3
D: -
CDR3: CAISDYNQGSFSYEQYF
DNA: TGTGCCATCAGTGACTACAACCAGGGATCTTTCTCCTACGAGCAGTACTTC

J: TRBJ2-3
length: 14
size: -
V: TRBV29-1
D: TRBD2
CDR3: CSVDGSGVRDTQYF
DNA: TGCAGCGTTGATGGTAGCGGGGTGCGGGATACGCAGTATTTT

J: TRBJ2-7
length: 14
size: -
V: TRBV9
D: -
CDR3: CASSSVDRAYEQYF
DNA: TGTGCCAGCAGCTCAGTCGACAGAGCCTACGAGCAGTACTTC

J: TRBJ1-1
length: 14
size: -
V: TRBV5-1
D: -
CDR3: CASRPGGGDTEAFF
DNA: TGCGCCAGCAGGCCTGGAGGGGGGGACACTGAAGCTTTCTTT

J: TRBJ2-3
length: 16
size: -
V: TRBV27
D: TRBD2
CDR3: CASSLLLAGALNTQYF
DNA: TGTGCCAGCAGTTTGTTGCTAGCGGGAGCGTTGAATACGCAGTATTTT

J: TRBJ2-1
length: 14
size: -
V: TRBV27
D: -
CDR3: CASSLATSRNEQFF
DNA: TGTGCCAGCAGTTTGGCTACTAGCAGGAATGAGCAGTTCTTC

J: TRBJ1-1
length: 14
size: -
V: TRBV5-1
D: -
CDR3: CASSLFGQTTEAFF
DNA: TGCGCCAGCAGCTTGTTCGGACAGACCACTGAAGCTTTCTTT

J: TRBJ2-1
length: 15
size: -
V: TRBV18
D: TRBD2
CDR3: CASSEAGLVFNEQFF
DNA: TGTGCCAGCTCCGAGGCTGGACTAGTGTTCAATGAGCAGTTCTTC

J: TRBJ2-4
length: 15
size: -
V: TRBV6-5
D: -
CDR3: CASSPLRVSKNIQYF
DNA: TGTGCCAGCAGTCCCCTCAGGGTATCCAAAAACATTCAGTACTTC

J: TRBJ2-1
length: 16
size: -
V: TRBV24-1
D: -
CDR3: CATSDSTVSSYNEQFF
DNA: TGTGCCACCAGTGATTCCACAGTCAGCTCCTACAATGAGCAGTTCTTC

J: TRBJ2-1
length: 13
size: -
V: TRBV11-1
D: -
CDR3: CASKQSQYNEQFF
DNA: TGTGCCAGCAAACAGTCACAATACAATGAGCAGTTCTTC

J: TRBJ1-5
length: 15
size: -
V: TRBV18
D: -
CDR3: CASSPTLDSNQPQHF
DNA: TGTGCCAGCTCACCGACCTTGGACAGTAATCAGCCCCAGCATTTT

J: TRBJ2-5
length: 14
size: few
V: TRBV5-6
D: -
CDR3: CASSLGRLEETQYF
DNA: TGTGCCAGCAGCTTGGGGAGACTAGAGGAGACCCAGTACTTC

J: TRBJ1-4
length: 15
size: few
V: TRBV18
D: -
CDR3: CASSLMSGTNEKLFF
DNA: TGTGCCAGCTCACTGATGTCAGGAACTAATGAAAAACTGTTTTTT

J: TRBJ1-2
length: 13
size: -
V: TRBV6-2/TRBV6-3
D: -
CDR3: CASSPPRTGGYTF
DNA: TGTGCCAGCAGTCCCCCAAGGACGGGGGGCTACACCTTC

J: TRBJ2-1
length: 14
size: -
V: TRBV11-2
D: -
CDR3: CASSPRRANNEQFF
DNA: TGTGCCAGCAGCCCCCGGAGGGCTAACAATGAGCAGTTCTTC

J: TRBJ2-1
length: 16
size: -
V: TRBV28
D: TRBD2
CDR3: CASILDILADYNEQFF
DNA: TGTGCCAGCATTCTCGATATCCTAGCGGACTACAATGAGCAGTTCTTC

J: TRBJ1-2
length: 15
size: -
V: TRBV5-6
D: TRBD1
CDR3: CASSLVGQGTYGYTF
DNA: TGTGCCAGCAGCTTGGTGGGACAGGGCACCTATGGCTACACCTTC

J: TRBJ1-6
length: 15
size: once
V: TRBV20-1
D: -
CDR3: CSASRAGSYNSPLHF
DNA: TGCAGTGCTAGTAGGGCGGGCTCCTATAATTCACCCCTCCACTTT

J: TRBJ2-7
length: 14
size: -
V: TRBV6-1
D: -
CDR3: CASSEVGGAHEQYF
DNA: TGTGCCAGCAGTGAAGTGGGGGGGGCACACGAGCAGTACTTC

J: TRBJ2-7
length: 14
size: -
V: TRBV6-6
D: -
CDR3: CASSYPELGSEQYF
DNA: TGTGCCAGCAGTTACCCAGAACTAGGATCCGAGCAGTACTTC

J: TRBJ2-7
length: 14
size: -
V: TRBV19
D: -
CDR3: CASNPTGKVYEQYF
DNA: TGTGCCAGTAACCCGACAGGTAAAGTCTACGAGCAGTACTTC

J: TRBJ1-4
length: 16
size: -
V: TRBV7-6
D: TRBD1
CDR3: CASSAGTGVPTEKLFF
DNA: TGTGCCAGCAGCGCCGGAACAGGGGTACCTACTGAAAAACTGTTTTTT

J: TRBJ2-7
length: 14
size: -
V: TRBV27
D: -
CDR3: CASSIQTGPYEQYF
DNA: TGTGCCAGCAGTATCCAGACAGGACCCTACGAGCAGTACTTC

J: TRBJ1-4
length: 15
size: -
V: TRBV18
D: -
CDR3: CASSSTGSPNEKLFF
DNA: TGTGCCAGCTCGTCAACGGGGAGTCCGAATGAAAAACTGTTTTTT

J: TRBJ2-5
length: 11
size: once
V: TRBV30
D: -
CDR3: CAWSARTTQYF
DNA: TGTGCCTGGAGTGCGCGAACTACCCAGTACTTC

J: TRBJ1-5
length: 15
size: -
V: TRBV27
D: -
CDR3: CASSLSWGGNQPQHF
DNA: TGTGCCAGCAGTCTTAGTTGGGGCGGCAATCAGCCCCAGCATTTT

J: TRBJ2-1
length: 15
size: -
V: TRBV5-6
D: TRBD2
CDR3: CASSIAGGRAGEQFF
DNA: TGTGCCAGCAGCATAGCGGGAGGACGGGCTGGTGAGCAGTTCTTC

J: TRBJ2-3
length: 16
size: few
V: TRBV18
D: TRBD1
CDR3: CASSPTGQGATDTQYF
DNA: TGTGCCAGCTCACCTACGGGACAGGGGGCCACAGATACGCAGTATTTT

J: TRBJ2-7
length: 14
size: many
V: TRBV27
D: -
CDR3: CASSLSDSSYEQYF
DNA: TGTGCCAGCAGTTTATCGGACAGCTCCTACGAGCAGTACTTC

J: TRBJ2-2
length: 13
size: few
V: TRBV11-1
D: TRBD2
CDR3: CASTGEGQRELFF
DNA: TGTGCCAGCACCGGGGAGGGCCAAAGGGAGCTGTTTTTT

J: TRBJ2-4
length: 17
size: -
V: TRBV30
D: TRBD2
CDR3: CAWASSRASGRAGLQYF
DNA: TGTGCCTGGGCTTCTTCTCGGGCTAGCGGGAGGGCCGGGCTCCAGTACTTC

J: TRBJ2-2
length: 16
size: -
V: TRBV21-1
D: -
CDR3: CASSTLAGSYTGELFF
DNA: TGTGCCAGCAGCACCCTAGCGGGGAGTTACACCGGGGAGCTGTTTTTT

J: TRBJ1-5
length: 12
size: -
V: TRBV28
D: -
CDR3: CASSLLGEPQHF
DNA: TGTGCCAGCAGTTTACTCGGGGAGCCCCAGCATTTT

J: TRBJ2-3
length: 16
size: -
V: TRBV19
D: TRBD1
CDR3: CASRKGGTGLPDTQYF
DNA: TGTGCCAGTAGAAAGGGAGGGACAGGGCTCCCAGATACGCAGTATTTT

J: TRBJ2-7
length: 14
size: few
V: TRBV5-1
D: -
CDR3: CASSLGQLLDEQYF
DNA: TGCGCCAGCAGCTTGGGACAGCTCCTCGACGAGCAGTACTTC

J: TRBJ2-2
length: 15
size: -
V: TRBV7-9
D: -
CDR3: CASSSRDSVGGELFF
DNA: TGTGCCAGCAGCTCCCGGGACTCGGTTGGCGGGGAGCTGTTTTTT

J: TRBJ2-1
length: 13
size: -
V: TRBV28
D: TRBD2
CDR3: CASSLWAGDEQFF
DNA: TGTGCCAGCAGTTTATGGGCGGGGGATGAGCAGTTCTTC